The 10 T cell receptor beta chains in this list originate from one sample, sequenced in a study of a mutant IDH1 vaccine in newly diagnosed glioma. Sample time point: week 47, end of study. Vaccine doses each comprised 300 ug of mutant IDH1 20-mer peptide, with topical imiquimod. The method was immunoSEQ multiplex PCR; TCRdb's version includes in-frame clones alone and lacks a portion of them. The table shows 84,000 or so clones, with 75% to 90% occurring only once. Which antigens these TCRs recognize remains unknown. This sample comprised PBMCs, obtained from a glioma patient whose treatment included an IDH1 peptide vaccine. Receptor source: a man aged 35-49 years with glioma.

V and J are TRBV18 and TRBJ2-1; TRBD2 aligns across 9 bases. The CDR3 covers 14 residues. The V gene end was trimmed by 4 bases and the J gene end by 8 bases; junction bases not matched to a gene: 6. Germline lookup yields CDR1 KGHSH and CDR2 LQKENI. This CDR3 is CASSLAGEWDEQFF. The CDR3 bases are TGTGCCAGCTCACTAGCGGGGGAGTGGGATGAGCAGTTCTTC.

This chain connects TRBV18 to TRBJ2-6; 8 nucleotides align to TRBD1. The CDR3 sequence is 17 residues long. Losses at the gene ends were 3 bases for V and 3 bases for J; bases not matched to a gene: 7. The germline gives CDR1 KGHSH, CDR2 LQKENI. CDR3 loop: CASSPRDRGLGANVLTF. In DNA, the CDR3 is TGTGCCAGCTCACCGAGAGACAGGGGTCTTGGGGCCAACGTCCTGACTTTC.

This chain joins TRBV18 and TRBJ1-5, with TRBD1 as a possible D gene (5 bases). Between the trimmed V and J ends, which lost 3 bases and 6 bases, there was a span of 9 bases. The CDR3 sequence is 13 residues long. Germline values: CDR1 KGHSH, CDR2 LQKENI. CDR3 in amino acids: CASSPDGAQPQHF. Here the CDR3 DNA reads TGTGCCAGCTCACCGGATGGGGCTCAGCCCCAGCATTTT.

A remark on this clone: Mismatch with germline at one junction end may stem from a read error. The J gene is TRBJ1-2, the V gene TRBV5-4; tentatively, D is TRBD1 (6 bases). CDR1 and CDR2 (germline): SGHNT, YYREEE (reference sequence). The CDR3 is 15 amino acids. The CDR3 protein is CASSLTSGQSYGYIF. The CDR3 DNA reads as TGTGCCAGCAGCTTGACCTCAGGACAGTCCTATGGCTACATCTTC.

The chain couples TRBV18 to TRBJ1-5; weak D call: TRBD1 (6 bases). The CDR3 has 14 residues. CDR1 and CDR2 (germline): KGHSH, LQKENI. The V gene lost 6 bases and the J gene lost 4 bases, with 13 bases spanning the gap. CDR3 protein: CASSNRDGNQPQHF. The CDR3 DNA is TGTGCCAGCTCCAACAGGGATGGGAATCAGCCCCAGCATTTT.

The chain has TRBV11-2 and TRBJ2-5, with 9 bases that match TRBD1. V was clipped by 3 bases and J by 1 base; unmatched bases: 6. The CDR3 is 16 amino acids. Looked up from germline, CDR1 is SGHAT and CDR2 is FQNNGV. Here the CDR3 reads CASSFLGQGSQETQYF. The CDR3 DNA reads TGTGCCAGCAGCTTCTTGGGACAGGGAAGCCAAGAGACCCAGTACTTC.

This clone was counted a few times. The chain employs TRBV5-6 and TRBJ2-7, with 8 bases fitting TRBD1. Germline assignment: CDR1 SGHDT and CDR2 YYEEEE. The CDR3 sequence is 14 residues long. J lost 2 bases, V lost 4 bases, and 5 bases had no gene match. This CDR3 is CASSSQGATYEQYF. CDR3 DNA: TGTGCCAGCAGCAGTCAGGGGGCCACCTACGAGCAGTACTTC.

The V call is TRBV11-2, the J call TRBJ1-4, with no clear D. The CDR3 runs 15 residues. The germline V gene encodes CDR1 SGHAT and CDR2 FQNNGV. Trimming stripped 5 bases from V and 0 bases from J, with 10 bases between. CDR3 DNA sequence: TGTGCCAGCAGCCTGTCCCGTGCAACTAATGAAAAACTGTTTTTT. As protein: CASSLSRATNEKLFF.

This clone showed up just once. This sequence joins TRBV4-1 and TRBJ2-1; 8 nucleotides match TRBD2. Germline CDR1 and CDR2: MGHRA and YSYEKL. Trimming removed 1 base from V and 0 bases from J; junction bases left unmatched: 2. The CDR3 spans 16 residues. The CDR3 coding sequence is TGCGCCAGCAGCCAAGGGAGCGGGAGCTCCTACAATGAGCAGTTCTTC. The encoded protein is CASSQGSGSSYNEQFF.

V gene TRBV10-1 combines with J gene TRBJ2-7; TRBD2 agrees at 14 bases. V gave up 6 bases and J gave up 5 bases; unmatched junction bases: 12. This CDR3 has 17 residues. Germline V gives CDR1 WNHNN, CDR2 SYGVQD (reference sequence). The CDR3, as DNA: TGCGCCAGCAGGGCCACCGGGACTAGCGGGAGTCCCCACGAGCAGTACTTC. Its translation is CASRATGTSGSPHEQYF.